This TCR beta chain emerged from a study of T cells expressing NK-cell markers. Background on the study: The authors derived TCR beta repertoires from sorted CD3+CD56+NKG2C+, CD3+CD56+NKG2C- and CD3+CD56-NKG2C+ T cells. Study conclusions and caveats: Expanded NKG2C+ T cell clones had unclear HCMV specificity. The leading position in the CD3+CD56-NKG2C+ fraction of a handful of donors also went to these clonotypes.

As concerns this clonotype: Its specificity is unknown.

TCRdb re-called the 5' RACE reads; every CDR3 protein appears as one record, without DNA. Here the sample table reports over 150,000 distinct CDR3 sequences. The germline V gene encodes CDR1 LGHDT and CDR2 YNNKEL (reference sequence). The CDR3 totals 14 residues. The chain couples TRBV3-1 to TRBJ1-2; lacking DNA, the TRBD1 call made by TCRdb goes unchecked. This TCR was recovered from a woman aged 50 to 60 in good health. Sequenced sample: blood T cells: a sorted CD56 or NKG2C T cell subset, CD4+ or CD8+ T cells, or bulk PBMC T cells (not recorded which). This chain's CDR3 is CASSQEGERDGYTF. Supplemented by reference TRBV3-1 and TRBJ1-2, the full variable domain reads DTAVSQTPKYLVTQMGNDKSIKCEQNLGHDTMYWYKQDSKKFLKIMFSYNNKELIINETVPNRFSPKSPDKAHLNLHINSLELGDSAVYFCASSQEGERDGYTFGSGTRLTVV.